The 32 T cell receptor beta chains presented below share a single source sample, sequenced in a study of T cell responses to AZD1222 COVID-19 vaccine. Profiling relied on immunoSEQ multiplex PCR, and the TCRdb table lists in-frame clones only, not all of them. The top ten hold approximately 4% of the sample, which has around 170,000 clones, under 95% seen once. The input for sequencing was peripheral blood, taken on day 0 of AZD1222 vaccination. Receptor source: an adult in good health.

CDR3 amino acids: CASSLEGPGLANFYEQYF. The CDR3 coding sequence is TGTGCCAGCAGCTTAGAGGGTCCGGGACTAGCCAACTTCTACGAGCAGTACTTC. The genes are TRBV11-3 and TRBJ2-7; 9 positions match TRBD2. CDR1 SGHNT and CDR2 YENEEA come from the germline V gene. The CDR3 sequence is 18 residues long. With 0 bases clipped from V and 3 bases from J, the junction kept 12 bases outside the gene matches.

The V and J genes are TRBV12-3 or TRBV12-4 and TRBJ2-5; D may be TRBD1 or TRBD2 (5 bases each). Trimming stripped 8 bases from V and 5 bases from J, with 12 bases between. This CDR3 is 12 amino acids long. The CDR3 bases are TGTGCCAGCTGGGGCGGGTGGGAGACCCAGTACTTC. It yields the protein CASWGGWETQYF.

The rearrangement uses TRBV3-1 (or the pseudogene TRBV3-2) and TRBJ2-2; 10 nucleotides match TRBD2. The length of the CDR3 is 16 residues. Losses at the gene ends were 1 base for V and 9 bases for J; bases not matched to a gene: 8. Germline V lookup: CDR1 LGHDT, CDR2 YNNKEL (reference sequence). CDR3: CASSQVSSGSVRELFF. CDR3 DNA sequence: TGTGCCAGCAGCCAAGTCTCTAGCGGGAGTGTCCGGGAGCTGTTTTTT.

V gene TRBV28 combines with J gene TRBJ1-2, with 8 bases fitting TRBD1. This CDR3 contains 15 residues. V was clipped by 2 bases and J by 2 bases; unmatched bases: 4. Germline loops: CDR1 MDHEN, CDR2 SYDVKM. The CDR3 region has the DNA TGTGCCAGCAGTTTACCCAGGGGGCACAACTATGGCTACACCTTC. This encodes CASSLPRGHNYGYTF.

This clone was recorded once. The V gene is TRBV13, the J gene TRBJ2-3, with unresolved D. From germline, CDR1 is PRHDT and CDR2 FYEKMQ (reference sequence). V was cut by 3 bases and J by 5 bases, with 18 bases left in between. This CDR3 has 16 residues. The CDR3 bases are TGTGCCAGCAGCTTCCTCTCCACGGGCGTAGGAGATACGCAGTATTTT. Translating gives CASSFLSTGVGDTQYF.

This chain links TRBV6-4 with TRBJ2-1; D possibly corresponds to TRBD1 (5 bases). V gave up 3 bases and J gave up 4 bases, with 13 bases separating them. Germline V lookup: CDR1 MRHNA, CDR2 SNTAGT. CDR3 length: 15 residues. CDR3 nucleotide sequence: TGTGCCAGCAGTGAGGGCAGGGCGTATTACAATGAGCAGTTCTTC. Its translation: CASSEGRAYYNEQFF.

This rearrangement joins TRBV5-1 to TRBJ1-1; D might be TRBD1 (5 bases). The length of the CDR3 is 15 residues. Trimming removed 4 bases at V and 4 bases at J, with 17 bases between. Germline loops: CDR1 SGHRS, CDR2 YFSETQ. DNA for the CDR3: TGCGCCAGCAGCGGATCAGGGCCGAGGGGCACTGAAGCTTTCTTT. Protein: CASSGSGPRGTEAFF.

V is TRBV3-1 (or the pseudogene TRBV3-2) and J is TRBJ2-7; a weak D match, TRBD2 (6 bases). The CDR3 has 18 residues. Germline V gene lookup returns CDR1 LGHDT and CDR2 YNNKEL (reference sequence). The V and J ends lost 1 base and 1 base respectively, with 20 bases between them. Written as DNA, the CDR3 is TGTGCCAGCAGCCAAGGGGGAGGCGAGCGGGTGGGGTCCTACGAGCAGTACTTC. It encodes CASSQGGGERVGSYEQYF.

This chain links TRBV7-2 with TRBJ1-2, with D uncertain. V was cut by 6 bases and J by 2 bases, with 7 bases left in between. Germline values: CDR1 SGHTA, CDR2 FQGNSA. CDR3 length: 12 amino acids. The CDR3 region is CASSKDNYGYTF. CDR3 nucleotide sequence: TGTGCCAGCAGTAAAGACAACTATGGCTACACCTTC. Variable domain in full (rest from reference TRBV7-2 and TRBJ1-2): GAGVSQSPSNKVTEKGKDVELRCDPISGHTALYWYRQSLGQGLEFLIYFQGNSAPDKSGLPSDRFSAERTGGSVSTLTIQRTQQEDSAVYLCASSKDNYGYTFGSGTRLTVV.

CDR3 bases: TGTGCCAGCAGCTTAGCGGGACAGACCTATGGTTCACCCCTCCACTTT. Encoded protein: CASSLAGQTYGSPLHF. The chain recombines TRBV7-2 with TRBJ1-6; 7 nucleotides match TRBD1. Germline V gene sequence: CDR1 SGHTA, CDR2 FQGNSA. The V and J ends lost 0 bases and 9 bases, in that order; junction bases with no gene match: 8. This CDR3 comprises 16 residues.

The chain has TRBV4-3 and TRBJ2-1; 11 bases align to TRBD2. CDR3 length equals 17 residues. The junction had 6 bases not matched to a gene; V was cut back by 3 bases and J by 2 bases. From germline, CDR1 is LGHNA and CDR2 YSLEER. CDR3 loop: CASSQALAGGPYNEQFF. The DNA for the CDR3 is TGCGCCAGCAGCCAGGCTCTAGCGGGGGGACCCTACAATGAGCAGTTCTTC.

The J gene is TRBJ1-5, the V gene TRBV2; TRBD1 might be the D (6 bases). The CDR3 is 14 residues long. Germline CDR1 SNHLY, CDR2 FYNNEI. Trimming took 5 bases from V and 2 from J, leaving 10 bases between them. The CDR3 is CASSLQGGNQPQHF. Here the CDR3 DNA reads TGTGCCAGCAGTTTACAGGGCGGCAATCAGCCCCAGCATTTT.

The J gene is TRBJ2-7, the V gene TRBV5-1; D gene ambiguous. The CDR3 spans 14 residues. V lost 1 base and J lost 0, with 8 bases in between. In germline, CDR1 is SGHRS, CDR2 YFSETQ. The CDR3 loop reads CASSLSHSSYEQYF. The CDR3 nucleotides are TGCGCCAGCAGCTTGAGCCATAGCTCCTACGAGCAGTACTTC.

In DNA, the CDR3 is TGCGCCAGCAGTGAGTCGCCTCCTCCAGATACGCAGTATTTT. This encodes CASSESPPPDTQYF. The chain has TRBV10-1 and TRBJ2-3; D not resolved. The CDR3 is 14 amino acids. V was pared by 0 bases and J by 4 bases, with 8 bases between. CDR1 is WNHNN, CDR2 SYGVQD, per germline (reference sequence).

This clone was counted once. This chain connects TRBV6-5 to TRBJ2-3; a possible D gene is TRBD2 (5 bases). The V and J ends lost 4 bases and 3 bases respectively, with 5 bases between them. The germline gives CDR1 MNHEY, CDR2 SVGAGI. This CDR3 has 12 amino acids. Here the CDR3 reads CASSWTTDTQYF. DNA for the CDR3: TGTGCCAGCAGTTGGACTACAGATACGCAGTATTTT.

This clone showed up just a few times. The rearrangement uses TRBV15 and TRBJ2-6; TRBD1 agrees at 8 bases. The germline V gene encodes CDR1 LNHNV and CDR2 YYDKDF (reference sequence). This CDR3 has 16 residues. With 3 bases clipped from V and 1 base from J, the junction kept 2 bases outside the gene matches. CDR3 DNA sequence: TGTGCCACCAGCAGCCAGGGGGCGTCTGGGGCCAACGTCCTGACTTTC. As protein: CATSSQGASGANVLTF.

The V call is TRBV3-1 (or the pseudogene TRBV3-2), the J call TRBJ2-3; 7 nucleotides agree with TRBD2. Per the germline V gene, CDR1 is LGHDT and CDR2 is YNNKEL (reference sequence). V was clipped by 0 bases and J by 4 bases; unmatched bases: 4. The CDR3 is 15 residues long. CDR3 loop: CASSQELLASDTQYF. CDR3 in DNA: TGTGCCAGCAGCCAAGAATTACTAGCGTCAGATACGCAGTATTTT.

The chain combines TRBV19 with TRBJ2-2, with 7 bases matching TRBD2. Germline V gives CDR1 LNHDA, CDR2 SQIVND (reference sequence). The J segment lost 7 bases and the V segment lost 7 bases, leaving 9 bases of the junction unmatched. This CDR3 spans 14 amino acids. The CDR3 DNA reads TGTGCCAGTAAAGAGGGAGGGCCTGTCGGGGAGCTGTTTTTT. It encodes CASKEGGPVGELFF.

The chain couples TRBV24-1 to TRBJ2-1; 12 nucleotides align to TRBD2. J was trimmed by 8 bases and V by 4 bases; bases with no gene match: 8. The CDR3 is made up of 16 amino acids. Germline CDR1 KGHDR, CDR2 SFDVKD. CDR3 sequence: CATSEPLAGGLDEQFF. The CDR3 nucleotides read TGTGCCACCAGTGAACCTCTAGCGGGAGGGCTCGATGAGCAGTTCTTC.

The V and J genes are TRBV28 and TRBJ1-5, with D unclear. Trimming pared 5 bases from V and 5 bases from J, leaving 13 bases between. The CDR3 has 14 amino acids. Germline CDR1 reads MDHEN; CDR2 reads SYDVKM. DNA of the CDR3: TGTGCCAGCAGTCTACTTGACGGTGATCAGCCCCAGCATTTT. Translated, it gives CASSLLDGDQPQHF.

The V gene is TRBV25-1, the J gene TRBJ2-2; weak D call: TRBD2 (5 bases). Germline CDR1 is MGHDK and CDR2 is SYGVNS. This CDR3 region has 15 residues. V dropped 1 base and J dropped 2 bases, with 8 bases sitting between them. CDR3 DNA: TGTGCCAGCAGTGAATTCAGCGGTAACACCGGGGAGCTGTTTTTT. Its translation: CASSEFSGNTGELFF. The entire variable domain, with the rest obtained from reference TRBV25-1 and TRBJ2-2, is as follows: EADIYQTPRYLVIGTGKKITLECSQTMGHDKMYWYQQDPGMELHLIHYSYGVNSTEKGDLSSESTVSRIRTEHFPLTLESARPSHTSQYLCASSEFSGNTGELFFGEGSRLTVL.

The chain uses TRBV18 and TRBJ2-7; 8 positions agree with TRBD2. The CDR3 has 17 amino acids. Germline V lookup: CDR1 KGHSH, CDR2 LQKENI. The V and J ends lost 2 bases and 2 bases, in that order; junction bases with no gene match: 11. The chain's CDR3 is CASSPFLSGISPYEQYF. The CDR3 DNA sequence: TGTGCCAGCTCACCATTCCTTAGCGGGATAAGCCCCTACGAGCAGTACTTC. Full variable domain (outside the CDR3, taken from reference TRBV18 and TRBJ2-7): NAGVMQNPRHLVRRRGQEARLRCSPMKGHSHVYWYRQLPEEGLKFMVYLQKENIIDESGMPKERFSAEFPKEGPSILRIQQVVRGDSAAYFCASSPFLSGISPYEQYFGPGTRLTVT.

The chain is built from TRBV5-4 and TRBJ2-5; D may be TRBD2 (6 bases). Trimming removed 4 bases from V and 4 bases from J, with 11 bases in between. CDR3 length: 13 amino acids. The V gene's germline CDR1 is SGHNT and CDR2 YYREEE (reference sequence). The chain's CDR3 is CASSNRERETQYF. CDR3 bases: TGTGCCAGCAGCAACCGGGAGAGAGAGACCCAGTACTTC.

This clone was seen only once. The gene calls are TRBV3-1 (or the pseudogene TRBV3-2) and TRBJ2-1; 8 positions match TRBD2. The germline CDR1 and CDR2 sequences are LGHDT and YNNKEL (reference sequence). With 2 bases clipped from V and 0 bases from J, the junction kept 3 bases outside the gene matches. The CDR3 covers 16 residues. CDR3 in amino acids: CASSQSLAASYNEQFF. In DNA, the CDR3 is TGTGCCAGCAGCCAATCACTAGCGGCCTCCTACAATGAGCAGTTCTTC.

The chain has TRBV27 and TRBJ2-7, with D tentatively TRBD1 (6 bases). In germline, CDR1 is MNHEY, CDR2 SMNVEV (reference sequence). The CDR3 contains 14 residues. Trimming shortened V by 8 bases and J by 2 bases, and 16 bases separated the two germline ends. CDR3 in amino acids: CASAFLDRPYEQYF. CDR3 sequence (DNA): TGTGCCAGCGCGTTTCTGGACAGACCCTACGAGCAGTACTTC.

V and J are TRBV27 and TRBJ2-1, with 10 bases matching TRBD2. The trim removed 2 bases at V and 10 bases at J, leaving 2 bases unmatched. This CDR3 has 13 amino acids. Germline V gene data show CDR1 as MNHEY and CDR2 as SMNVEV (reference sequence). Written as DNA, the CDR3 is TGTGCCAGCAGTTTACTAGCGGGAGTCGAGCAGTTCTTC. It translates to CASSLLAGVEQFF.

J is TRBJ2-7 and V is TRBV10-3, with D perhaps given as TRBD1 or TRBD2 (5 bases each). This CDR3 is built from 13 residues. V was trimmed by 6 bases and J by 2 bases, leaving 11 bases between them. Looked up from germline, CDR1 is ENHRY and CDR2 is SYGVKD. CDR3 residues: CAIRGTVTYEQYF. The CDR3 nucleotides are TGTGCCATCAGAGGGACGGTCACCTACGAGCAGTACTTC.

The J gene is TRBJ2-1, the V gene TRBV18; D is tentatively TRBD1 or TRBD2 (6 bases each). In germline, CDR1 is KGHSH, CDR2 LQKENI. The CDR3 has 14 residues. Between the trimmed V and J ends, which lost 2 bases and 12 bases, there was a span of 17 bases. CDR3: CASSPSNSGGVQFF. In DNA form, the CDR3 reads TGTGCCAGCTCACCATCGAACTCCGGGGGCGTGCAGTTCTTC.

The chain is built from TRBV21-1 and TRBJ1-6. TRBV21-1 is a pseudogene segment. The CDR3 runs 18 residues. CDR3 amino acids: CASSNDGDGQPYNSPLHF. CDR3 in DNA: TGTGCCAGCAGCAATGACGGGGACGGTCAACCCTATAATTCACCCCTCCACTTT.

About this clone itself: In the same sample, other DNA sequences code for this CDR3. The V and J genes are TRBV24-1 and TRBJ1-5; TRBD1 matches at 7 bases. V shed 4 bases and J 2 bases; nucleotides not matched to a gene: 4. In germline, CDR1 is KGHDR, CDR2 SFDVKD. The CDR3 has 15 residues. The CDR3 sequence: CATSEPGQGNQPQHF. The CDR3, as DNA: TGTGCCACCAGTGAACCTGGACAGGGCAATCAGCCCCAGCATTTT.

This clone appeared once. The chain uses TRBV19 and TRBJ2-2, with D possibly matching TRBD1 (5 bases). V lost 4 bases and J 7 bases, leaving 10 bases between the germline ends. This CDR3 spans 13 amino acids. CDR1 is LNHDA and CDR2 is SQIVND in the germline V gene (reference sequence). Written as DNA, the CDR3 is TGTGCCAGTAGTACCCGTGGACACGGGGAGCTGTTTTTT. It is translated as CASSTRGHGELFF.

This clone was observed once. The chain carries TRBV21-1 and TRBJ1-1. TRBV21-1 corresponds to a pseudogene. The CDR3 covers 16 residues. Written as DNA, the CDR3 is TGTGCCAGCAGCAAGGTACACTGTATCATGAACACTGAAGCTTTCTTT. It yields the protein CASSKVHCIMNTEAFF.